This T cell receptor beta chain was profiled in a study of T cell changes during pregnancy in multiple sclerosis. Assay used: immunoSEQ multiplex PCR; TCRdb lists only in-frame clones, some missing. Among roughly 40,000 clones listed, roughly 90% were seen once. Turning to this clone: One end of the junction varies from germline; a read error may be responsible.

The length of the CDR3 is 14 residues. Germline V gives CDR1 LNHDA, CDR2 SQIVND (reference sequence). The TCR originated in a female donor with multiple sclerosis, enrolled in a pregnancy study. The chain combines TRBV19 with TRBJ2-7; TRBD2 agrees at 8 bases. The material sequenced was CD8+ T cells from peripheral blood mononuclear cells, taken in the first trimester of pregnancy. The CDR3 reads CASRIAGSSYEQYF. The CDR3 nucleotides are TGTGCCAGTAGAATAGCGGGGAGCTCCTACGAGCAGTACTTC. The complete variable domain, with remaining parts taken from reference TRBV19 and TRBJ2-7, reads DGGITQSPKYLFRKEGQNVTLSCEQNLNHDAMYWYRQDPGQGLRLIYYSQIVNDFQKGDIAEGYSVSREKKESFPLTVTSAQKNPTAFYLCASRIAGSSYEQYFGPGTRLTVT.